These 7 T cell receptor beta chains were sequenced from one sample in a study of shared clonotypes between healthy human individuals. TCRdb's table, derived via immunoSEQ multiplex PCR, lists solely in-frame clones and lacks some. The table has more than 2,000,000 clones, approximately 94% seen once. Sequenced sample: naive CD4+ T cells sorted from blood. Subset meaning: CD45RA+ positively selected. The receptors were sampled from a young man in good health.

This chain joins TRBV7-2 and TRBJ2-5; no clear D. The V gene's germline CDR1 is SGHTA and CDR2 FQGNSA. Trimming took 1 base from V and 5 from J, leaving 8 bases between them. The CDR3 covers 13 residues. CDR3 amino acids: CASSLGSMETQYF. In DNA, the CDR3 is TGTGCCAGCAGCTTAGGGAGCATGGAGACCCAGTACTTC.

This chain joins TRBV13 and TRBJ2-3, with 12 bases lining up with TRBD2. The CDR3 sequence is 16 residues long. Germline loops: CDR1 PRHDT, CDR2 FYEKMQ (reference sequence). J was trimmed by 5 bases and V by 5 bases; bases with no gene match: 8. In nucleotides, the CDR3 is TGTGCCAGCAGCCGCAGACTAGCGGGAGCGGTAGATACGCAGTATTTT. Residues: CASSRRLAGAVDTQYF.

The rearrangement uses TRBV5-6 and TRBJ1-2; no clear D. The CDR3 loop spans 11 amino acids. V was cut by 0 bases and J by 8 bases, with 5 bases left in between. Per germline, CDR1 SGHDT and CDR2 YYEEEE. In nucleotides, the CDR3 is TGTGCCAGCAGCTTGGGGATCGGCTACACCTTC. Encoded protein: CASSLGIGYTF. Together with reference TRBV5-6 and TRBJ1-2, the CDR3 gives the full variable domain: DAGVTQSPTHLIKTRGQQVTLRCSPKSGHDTVSWYQQALGQGPQFIFQYYEEEERQRGNFPDRFSGHQFPNYSSELNVNALLLGDSALYLCASSLGIGYTFGSGTRLTVV.

The chain recombines TRBV19 with TRBJ2-6; tentatively, D is TRBD2 (6 bases). CDR1 is LNHDA and CDR2 is SQIVND in the germline V gene (reference sequence). Deletions cut 8 bases from V and 4 bases from J, with 15 bases between. This CDR3 region has 15 residues. The CDR3 nucleotides read TGTGCCAGTTACGGGGGTGCGCTGGGGGCCAACGTCCTGACTTTC. Translation: CASYGGALGANVLTF.

V and J are TRBV6-5 and TRBJ1-3; D uncertain. Germline V CDR1 and CDR2: MNHEY, SVGAGI. The V end lost 6 bases, the J end lost 0 bases, and 9 bases lay between the germline ends. The CDR3 length is 14 residues. CDR3 DNA sequence: TGTGCCAGCAGCCGAATCGCCTCTGGAAACACCATATATTTT. Amino acids: CASSRIASGNTIYF.

This clone was detected a few times. The chain carries TRBV27 and TRBJ1-2, with D perhaps matching TRBD1 (5 bases). Per germline, CDR1 MNHEY and CDR2 SMNVEV (reference sequence). Trimming shortened V by 4 bases and J by 7 bases, and 10 bases separated the two germline ends. The CDR3 totals 12 residues. CDR3 sequence reads: CASSSGLGGYTF. The CDR3, as DNA: TGTGCCAGCAGTTCAGGGCTGGGTGGCTACACCTTC.

The rearrangement links TRBV7-8 to TRBJ2-7, with 7 positions matching TRBD2. The CDR3 covers 15 residues. Per germline, CDR1 SGHVS and CDR2 FQNEAQ. V lost 4 bases to trimming and J lost 6 bases; unmatched junction nucleotides: 12. CDR3 DNA: TGTGCCAGCAGCTCCGGGCGGGGAGGGGTGGGCGAGCAGTACTTC. This codes for CASSSGRGGVGEQYF. Supplemented by reference TRBV7-8 and TRBJ2-7, the full variable domain reads GAGVSQSPRYKVAKRGQDVALRCDPISGHVSLFWYQQALGQGPEFLTYFQNEAQLDKSGLPSDRFFAERPEGSVSTLKIQRTQQEDSAVYLCASSSGRGGVGEQYFGPGTRLTVT.